This TCR beta chain is drawn from a study of graft-versus-host responses after intestinal transplantation. Study information: Multivisceral, liver-intestinal, or isolated intestinal grafts went to recipients. All recipients were given anti-thymocyte globulin induction, and tacrolimus and steroids were then administered for about three years.

Sequenced by immunoSEQ multiplex PCR; TCRdb stores in-frame clones only, minus some. The data show about 39,000 clones, approximately 95% seen once. With respect to this clone: The antigen remains unidentified.

Germline values: CDR1 MNHNY, CDR2 SVGAGI (reference sequence). The CDR3 runs 13 residues. Trimming cost V 6 bases and J 4 bases; bases outside gene matches: 4. Study conclusions and caveats: Analysis identified GvH clones in recipient marrow, with some appearing first in ileum or blood. Circulating GvH clone levels at their peak were associated with HvG declines (early post-transplant).

The chain uses TRBV6-6 and TRBJ2-5; 8 bases match TRBD1. The TCR originated in a human patient who received an intestinal transplant, so some T cells may come from the graft donor. Material: PBMCs, obtained roughly 780 days after intestinal transplantation. The DNA for the CDR3 is TGTGCCAGCAGCTGGACAGGGAGAGAGACCCAGTACTTC. Protein: CASSWTGRETQYF.